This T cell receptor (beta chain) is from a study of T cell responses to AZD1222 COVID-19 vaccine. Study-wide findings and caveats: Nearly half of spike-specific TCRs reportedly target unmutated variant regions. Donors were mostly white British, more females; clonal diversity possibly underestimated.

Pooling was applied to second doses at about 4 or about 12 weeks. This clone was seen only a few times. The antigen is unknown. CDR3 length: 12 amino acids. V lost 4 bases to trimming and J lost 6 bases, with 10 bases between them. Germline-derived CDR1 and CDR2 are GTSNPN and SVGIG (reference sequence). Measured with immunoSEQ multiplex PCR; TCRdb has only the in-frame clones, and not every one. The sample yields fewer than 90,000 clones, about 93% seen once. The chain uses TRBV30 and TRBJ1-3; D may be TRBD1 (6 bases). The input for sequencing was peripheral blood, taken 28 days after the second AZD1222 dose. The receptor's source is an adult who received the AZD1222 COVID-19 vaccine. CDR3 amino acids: CAWNSGANTIYF. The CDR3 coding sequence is TGTGCCTGGAACTCAGGGGCAAACACCATATATTTT.